These T cell receptor beta chains were read from a single sample in a study of blood T cell repertoires in COVID-19. Assay used: immunoSEQ multiplex PCR; TCRdb lists only in-frame clones, some missing. The sample records tens of thousands of clones, approximately 86% being singletons. Sequencing was performed on peripheral blood. These receptors all come from a man in his 70s with acute or convalescent COVID-19. CDR3s include the opening cysteine and the closing phenylalanine or tryptophan. The D gene is left open where the match is weak. Expanded clones get a size class; other rows say once, few or many, or leave the size out.

TRBV14	13	-	TRBD1	TRBJ1-2	CASSQDLRGLYTF	TGTGCCAGCAGCCAAGATCTGAGGGGGCTCTACACCTTC
TRBV10-3	16	-	-	TRBJ1-2	CAISESGRGNYYGYTF	TGTGCCATCAGTGAGTCGGGGAGGGGAAATTACTATGGCTACACCTTC
TRBV18	15	-	-	TRBJ2-3	CASSPSGHSTDTQYF	TGTGCCAGCTCACCCAGCGGTCATAGCACAGATACGCAGTATTTT
TRBV5-1	14	-	-	TRBJ1-1	CASSLGASNTEAFF	TGCGCCAGCAGCTTGGGAGCTTCGAACACTGAAGCTTTCTTT
TRBV5-1	15	many	-	TRBJ2-1	CASSRHPSSYNEQFF	TGCGCCAGCAGCCGCCACCCGAGCTCCTACAATGAGCAGTTCTTC
TRBV2	16	once	TRBD2	TRBJ2-5	CASSQGLAGAQETQYF	TGTGCCAGCAGTCAGGGGCTAGCGGGAGCACAAGAGACCCAGTACTTC
TRBV4-1	16	-	-	TRBJ2-7	CASSQVSEVALAEQYF	TGCGCCAGCAGCCAAGTCTCGGAGGTGGCCCTTGCTGAGCAGTACTTC
TRBV3-1/TRBV3-2	13	-	-	TRBJ2-7	CASSRDFSYEQYF	TGTGCCAGCAGCCGGGACTTCTCCTACGAGCAGTACTTC
TRBV7-8	14	-	-	TRBJ2-7	CASSLDGITYEQYF	TGTGCCAGCAGCTTAGACGGGATAACCTACGAGCAGTACTTC
TRBV5-1	14	-	TRBD1	TRBJ1-5	CASRFTGGDQPQHF	TGCGCCAGCAGATTTACAGGGGGCGACCAGCCCCAGCATTTT
TRBV3-1/TRBV3-2	15	-	TRBD2	TRBJ2-1	CASSRSGLANNEQFF	TGTGCCAGCAGCCGATCGGGACTAGCGAACAATGAGCAGTTCTTC
TRBV4-1	16	once	TRBD2	TRBJ2-1	CASSQEPSGIYNEQFF	TGCGCCAGCAGCCAAGAACCTAGCGGGATCTACAATGAGCAGTTCTTC
TRBV6-5	15	-	-	TRBJ2-1	CASSQDFRSYNEQFF	TGTGCCAGCAGTCAGGACTTTCGCTCCTACAATGAGCAGTTCTTC
TRBV6-2/TRBV6-3	12	-	-	TRBJ2-2	CASSYGSAELFF	TGTGCCAGCAGTTACGGTAGCGCGGAGCTGTTTTTT
TRBV5-1	16	-	TRBD2	TRBJ2-1	CASSPGTSGSYNEQFF	TGCGCCAGCAGCCCCGGGACTAGCGGCTCCTACAATGAGCAGTTCTTC
TRBV4-3	15	-	-	TRBJ1-5	CASSQDPHGEQPQHF	TGCGCCAGCAGCCAAGATCCCCACGGGGAGCAGCCCCAGCATTTT
TRBV27	13	-	-	TRBJ1-5	CASSYREVGPQHF	TGTGCCAGCAGTTACAGGGAAGTCGGGCCCCAGCATTTT
TRBV7-2	17	-	-	TRBJ2-2	CASSLGLAPFNTGELFF	TGTGCCAGCAGCTTAGGGTTAGCACCCTTCAACACCGGGGAGCTGTTTTTT
TRBV6-4	14	-	TRBD1	TRBJ1-2	CASSRDRGSYGYTF	TGTGCCAGCAGCCGGGACAGGGGAAGCTATGGCTACACCTTC
TRBV18	13	-	TRBD1	TRBJ1-5	CASSGGQDLPQHF	TGTGCCAGCTCAGGGGGACAGGACCTCCCCCAGCATTTT
TRBV6-5	14	-	TRBD2	TRBJ2-7	CASTSTSDRFEQYF	TGTGCCAGCACTTCGACTAGCGACCGTTTCGAGCAGTACTTC
TRBV9	13	-	TRBD1	TRBJ2-7	CASSGQGRNEQYF	TGTGCCAGCAGTGGACAGGGGAGGAACGAGCAGTACTTC
TRBV19	12	once	-	TRBJ2-3	CASSLSGDTQYF	TGTGCCAGTAGCCTCTCCGGGGATACGCAGTATTTT
TRBV12-3/TRBV12-4	12	few	-	TRBJ1-1	CASSSPRMVGFF	TGTGCCAGCAGTTCGCCCAGGATGGTGGGTTTCTTT
TRBV27	12	-	-	TRBJ1-6	CASSSYQSPLHF	TGTGCCAGCAGTTCTTATCAGTCACCCCTCCACTTT
TRBV7-8	16	once	-	TRBJ2-5	CASSLEGAAAGETQYF	TGTGCCAGCAGCTTAGAAGGCGCGGCGGCGGGTGAGACCCAGTACTTC
TRBV4-2	16	-	TRBD2	TRBJ2-3	CASSHRLAGGDDTQYF	TGTGCCAGCAGCCATCGACTAGCGGGAGGTGACGATACGCAGTATTTT
TRBV7-9	14	-	-	TRBJ1-1	CASSAQIFNTEAFF	TGTGCCAGCAGCGCCCAGATTTTTAACACTGAAGCTTTCTTT
TRBV18	12	-	-	TRBJ2-1	CASSPRDNEQFF	TGTGCCAGCTCACCCCGGGACAATGAGCAGTTCTTC
TRBV6-5	13	-	-	TRBJ1-2	CASSTGTNYGYTF	TGTGCCAGCAGCACCGGGACAAACTATGGCTACACCTTC
TRBV11-2	15	once	TRBD2	TRBJ2-7	CASSFGGLAGNEQYF	TGTGCCAGCAGCTTCGGGGGGCTAGCGGGAAACGAGCAGTACTTC
TRBV19	15	-	TRBD1	TRBJ2-1	CASSIEGQTYNEQFF	TGTGCCAGTAGTATAGAGGGACAGACTTACAATGAGCAGTTCTTC
TRBV27	15	-	-	TRBJ2-1	CASSLRSDWDNEQFF	TGTGCCAGCAGTCTTCGATCCGACTGGGACAATGAGCAGTTCTTC
TRBV5-4	15	-	-	TRBJ1-4	CASSVKDSNNEKLFF	TGTGCCAGCAGCGTCAAGGACAGTAATAATGAAAAACTGTTTTTT
TRBV15	14	once	TRBD1	TRBJ2-7	CATRRTGASYEQYF	TGTGCCACCAGAAGGACAGGGGCTTCATACGAGCAGTACTTC
TRBV5-6	15	-	-	TRBJ1-6	CASSLGTAAYSPLHF	TGTGCCAGCAGCTTGGGGACAGCAGCATATTCACCCCTCCACTTT
TRBV6-2/TRBV6-3	11	-	-	TRBJ2-5	CASSRGSNQYF	TGTGCCAGCAGCAGGGGATCGAACCAGTACTTC
TRBV24-1	14	-	TRBD2	TRBJ2-3	CAPTTSGCTDTQYF	TGTGCCCCGACGACTAGCGGATGCACAGATACGCAGTATTTT
TRBV4-1	15	-	-	TRBJ1-2	CASSQGQGTNYGYTF	TGCGCCAGCAGCCAGGGACAAGGGACCAACTATGGCTACACCTTC
TRBV20-1	15	-	-	TRBJ2-3	CSASAAGASTDTQYF	TGCAGTGCTAGTGCAGCTGGGGCAAGCACAGATACGCAGTATTTT
TRBV4-3	15	-	-	TRBJ1-1	CASSQEGHGNTEAFF	TGCGCCAGCAGCCAAGAGGGCCACGGGAACACTGAAGCTTTCTTT
TRBV9	15	-	-	TRBJ1-4	CASSDTGSTNEKLFF	TGTGCCAGCAGCGATACAGGGAGCACTAATGAAAAACTGTTTTTT
TRBV27	15	few	-	TRBJ2-7	CASSLSGTNAYEQYF	TGTGCCAGCAGTTTATCAGGGACAAACGCCTACGAGCAGTACTTC
TRBV6-2/TRBV6-3	13	few	-	TRBJ2-7	CASSYPAGYEQYF	TGTGCCAGCAGTTACCCCGCGGGTTACGAGCAGTACTTC
TRBV5-6	15	-	-	TRBJ2-1	CASSLDWRTYNEQFF	TGTGCCAGCAGCTTGGACTGGAGAACCTACAATGAGCAGTTCTTC
TRBV5-1	14	-	-	TRBJ2-7	CASSEENVIDEQYF	TGCGCCAGCAGCGAGGAGAACGTTATCGACGAGCAGTACTTC
TRBV7-9	13	-	-	TRBJ2-2	CASSLVVNGELFF	TGTGCCAGCAGCTTAGTTGTTAACGGGGAGCTGTTTTTT
TRBV5-8	17	-	-	TRBJ2-2	CASSEGPGLDNTGELFF	TGTGCCAGCAGCGAAGGACCGGGACTGGATAACACCGGGGAGCTGTTTTTT
TRBV9	16	-	-	TRBJ2-2	CASSVQGWGNTGELFF	TGTGCCAGCAGCGTACAGGGATGGGGGAACACCGGGGAGCTGTTTTTT
TRBV5-1	16	-	-	TRBJ1-1	CASSFPQGREGTEAFF	TGCGCCAGCAGCTTTCCGCAGGGGAGAGAAGGGACTGAAGCTTTCTTT
TRBV19	21	-	-	TRBJ1-5	CASSVIQGESPGGVPYQPQHF	TGTGCCAGTAGTGTGATACAGGGAGAAAGCCCGGGAGGGGTCCCGTATCAGCCCCAGCATTTT